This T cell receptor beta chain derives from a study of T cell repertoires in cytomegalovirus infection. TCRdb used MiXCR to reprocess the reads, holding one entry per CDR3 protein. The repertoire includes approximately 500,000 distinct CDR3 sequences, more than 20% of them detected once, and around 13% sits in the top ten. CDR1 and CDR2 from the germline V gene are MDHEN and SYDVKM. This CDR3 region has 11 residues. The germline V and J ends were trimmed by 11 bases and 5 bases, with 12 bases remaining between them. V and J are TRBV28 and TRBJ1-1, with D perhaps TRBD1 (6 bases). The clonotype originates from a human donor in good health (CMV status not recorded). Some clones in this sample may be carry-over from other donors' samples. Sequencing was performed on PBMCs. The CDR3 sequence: CALRGGTEAFF. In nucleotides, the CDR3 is TGTGCCTTAAGAGGGGGGACTGAAGCTTTCTTT.